The T cell receptor beta chain under discussion was sequenced for a study of identifying expanded T cells in peripheral blood. Findings and caveats of the study: Clone count variance between roughly 2-week samples rose with total template count.

Here immunoSEQ multiplex PCR was the method, and the copy in TCRdb shows in-frame clones only, minus some. The profile shows roughly 56,000 clones, about four fifths of them singletons. A note on this clone: What it binds is unknown.

The CDR3 length is 15 residues. V lost 5 bases to trimming and J lost 7 bases; unmatched junction nucleotides: 9. Germline V gives CDR1 SGHDT, CDR2 YYEEEE. This chain joins TRBV5-6 and TRBJ2-3; TRBD2 aligns across 11 bases. The sequencing input was blood. This sequence was found in a person aged 18 to 75 in good health. DNA for the CDR3: TGTGCCAGCAGTTCCCGACTAGCGGGATCAAATACGCAGTATTTT. Protein: CASSSRLAGSNTQYF. The variable domain in full, with the rest retrieved from reference TRBV5-6 and TRBJ2-3, is DAGVTQSPTHLIKTRGQQVTLRCSPKSGHDTVSWYQQALGQGPQFIFQYYEEEERQRGNFPDRFSGHQFPNYSSELNVNALLLGDSALYLCASSSRLAGSNTQYFGPGTRLTVL.